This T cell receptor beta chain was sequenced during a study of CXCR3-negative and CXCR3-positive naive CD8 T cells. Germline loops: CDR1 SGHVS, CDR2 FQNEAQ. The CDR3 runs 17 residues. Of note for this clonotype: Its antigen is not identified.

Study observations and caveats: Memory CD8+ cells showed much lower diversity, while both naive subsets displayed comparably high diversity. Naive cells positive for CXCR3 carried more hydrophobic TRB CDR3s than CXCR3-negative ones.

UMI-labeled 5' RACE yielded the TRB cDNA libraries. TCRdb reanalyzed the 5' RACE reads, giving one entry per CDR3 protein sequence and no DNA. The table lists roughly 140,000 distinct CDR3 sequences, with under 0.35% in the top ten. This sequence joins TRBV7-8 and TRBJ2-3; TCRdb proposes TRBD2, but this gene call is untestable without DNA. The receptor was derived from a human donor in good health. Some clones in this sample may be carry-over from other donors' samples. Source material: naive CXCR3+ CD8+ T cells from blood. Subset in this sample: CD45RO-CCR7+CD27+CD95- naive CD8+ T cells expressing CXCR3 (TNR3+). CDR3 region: CASSLGGLGGGIHTQYF.